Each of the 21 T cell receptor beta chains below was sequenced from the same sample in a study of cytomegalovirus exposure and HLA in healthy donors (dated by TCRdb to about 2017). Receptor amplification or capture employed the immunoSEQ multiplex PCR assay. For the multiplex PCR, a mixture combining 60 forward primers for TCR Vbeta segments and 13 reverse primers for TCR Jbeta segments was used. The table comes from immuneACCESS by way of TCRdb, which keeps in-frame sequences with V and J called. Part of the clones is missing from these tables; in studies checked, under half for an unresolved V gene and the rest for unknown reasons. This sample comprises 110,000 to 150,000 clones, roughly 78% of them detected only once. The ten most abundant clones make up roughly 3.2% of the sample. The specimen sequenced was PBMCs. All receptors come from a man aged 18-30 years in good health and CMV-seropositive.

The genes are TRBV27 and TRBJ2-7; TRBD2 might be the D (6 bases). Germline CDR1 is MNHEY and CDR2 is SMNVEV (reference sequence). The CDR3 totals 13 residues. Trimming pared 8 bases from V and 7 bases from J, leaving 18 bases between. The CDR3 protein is CASSIHGGQEQYF. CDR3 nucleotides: TGTGCCAGCTCCATTCACGGAGGGCAAGAGCAGTACTTC.

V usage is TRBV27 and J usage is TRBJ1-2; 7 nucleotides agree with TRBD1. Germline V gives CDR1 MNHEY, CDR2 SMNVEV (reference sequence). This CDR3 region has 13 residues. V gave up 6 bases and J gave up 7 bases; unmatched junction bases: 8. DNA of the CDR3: TGTGCCAGCAGCCGCCGGGACAGTGGTGGCTACACCTTC. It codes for CASSRRDSGGYTF.

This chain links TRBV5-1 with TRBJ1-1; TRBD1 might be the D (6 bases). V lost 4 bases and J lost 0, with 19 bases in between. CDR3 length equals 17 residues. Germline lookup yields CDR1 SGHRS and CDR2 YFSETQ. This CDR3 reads CASSLYINRDMNTEAFF. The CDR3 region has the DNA TGCGCCAGCAGCCTCTATATAAACCGGGACATGAACACTGAAGCTTTCTTT.

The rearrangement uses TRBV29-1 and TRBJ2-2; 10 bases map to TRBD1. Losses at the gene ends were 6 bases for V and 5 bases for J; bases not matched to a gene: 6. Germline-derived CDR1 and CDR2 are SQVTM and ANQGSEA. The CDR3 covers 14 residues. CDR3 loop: CSVTWTGGTGELFF. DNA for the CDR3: TGCAGCGTGACCTGGACAGGGGGAACCGGGGAGCTGTTTTTT.

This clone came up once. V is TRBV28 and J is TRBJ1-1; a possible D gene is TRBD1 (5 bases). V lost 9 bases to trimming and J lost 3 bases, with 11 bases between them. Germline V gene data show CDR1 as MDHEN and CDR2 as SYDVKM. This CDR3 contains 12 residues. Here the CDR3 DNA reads TGTGCCAGTTGGGGGGGTTACACTGAAGCTTTCTTT. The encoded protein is CASWGGYTEAFF.

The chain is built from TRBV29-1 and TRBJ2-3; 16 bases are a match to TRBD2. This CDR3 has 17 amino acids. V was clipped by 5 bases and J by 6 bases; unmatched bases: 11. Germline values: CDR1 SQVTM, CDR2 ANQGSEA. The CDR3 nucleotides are TGCAGCGTTTTTCCTAGGGGACTAGCGGGAGGGCCTGATACGCAGTATTTT. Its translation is CSVFPRGLAGGPDTQYF.

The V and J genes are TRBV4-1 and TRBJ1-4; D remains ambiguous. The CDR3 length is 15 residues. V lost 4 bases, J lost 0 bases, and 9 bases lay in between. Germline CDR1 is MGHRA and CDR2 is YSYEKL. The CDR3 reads CASSRGDATNEKLFF. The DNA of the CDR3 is TGCGCCAGCAGCCGGGGAGATGCAACTAATGAAAAACTGTTTTTT.

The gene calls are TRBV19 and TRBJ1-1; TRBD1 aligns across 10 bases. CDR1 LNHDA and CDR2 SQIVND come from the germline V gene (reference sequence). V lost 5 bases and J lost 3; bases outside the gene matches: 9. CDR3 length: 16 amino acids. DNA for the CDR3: TGTGCCAGTAGTCAAGGACAGGGGGGTCTTGACACTGAAGCTTTCTTT. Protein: CASSQGQGGLDTEAFF.

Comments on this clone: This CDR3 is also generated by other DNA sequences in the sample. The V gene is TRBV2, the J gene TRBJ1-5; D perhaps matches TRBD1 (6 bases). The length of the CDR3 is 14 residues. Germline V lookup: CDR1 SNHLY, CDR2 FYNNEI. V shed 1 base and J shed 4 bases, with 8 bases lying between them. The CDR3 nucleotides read TGTGCCAGCAGTGAAGAACAGGGAAATCAGCCCCAGCATTTT. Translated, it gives CASSEEQGNQPQHF.

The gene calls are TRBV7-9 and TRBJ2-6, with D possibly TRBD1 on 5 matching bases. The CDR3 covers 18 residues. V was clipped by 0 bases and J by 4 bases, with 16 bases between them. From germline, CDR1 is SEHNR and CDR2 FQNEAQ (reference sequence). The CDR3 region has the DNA TGTGCCAGCAGCTTAGCGAAAAGGGGCAGTAGGGGGGCCAACGTCCTGACTTTC. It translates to CASSLAKRGSRGANVLTF.

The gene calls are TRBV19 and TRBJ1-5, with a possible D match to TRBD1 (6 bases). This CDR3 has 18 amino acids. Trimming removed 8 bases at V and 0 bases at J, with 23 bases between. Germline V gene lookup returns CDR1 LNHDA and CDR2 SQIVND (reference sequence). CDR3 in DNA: TGTGCCAGTGCTAAGGCCCCCATACAGGGATATAGCAATCAGCCCCAGCATTTT. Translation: CASAKAPIQGYSNQPQHF.

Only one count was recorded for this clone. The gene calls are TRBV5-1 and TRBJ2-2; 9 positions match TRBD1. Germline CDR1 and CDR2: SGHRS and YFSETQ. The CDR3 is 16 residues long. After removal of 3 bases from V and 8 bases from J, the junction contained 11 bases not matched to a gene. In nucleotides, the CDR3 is TGCGCCAGCAGCTCACGACGGACAGGGGAGGGAGGGGAGCTGTTTTTT. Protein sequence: CASSSRRTGEGGELFF.

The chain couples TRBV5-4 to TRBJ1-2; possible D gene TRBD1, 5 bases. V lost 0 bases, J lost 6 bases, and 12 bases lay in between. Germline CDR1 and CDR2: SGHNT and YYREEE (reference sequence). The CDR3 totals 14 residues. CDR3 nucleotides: TGTGCCAGCAGCTTGGATAGGGGAAGAGATGGCTACACCTTC. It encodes CASSLDRGRDGYTF.

Here the CDR3 reads CASSGRDLSYEQYF. As DNA, the CDR3 is TGTGCCAGCAGTGGCCGGGACTTAAGCTACGAGCAGTACTTC. The J gene is TRBJ2-7, the V gene TRBV2, with a tentative D call TRBD2 (6 bases). Germline-derived CDR1 and CDR2 are SNHLY and FYNNEI. This CDR3 region has 14 residues. V was pared by 4 bases and J by 3 bases, with 13 bases between.

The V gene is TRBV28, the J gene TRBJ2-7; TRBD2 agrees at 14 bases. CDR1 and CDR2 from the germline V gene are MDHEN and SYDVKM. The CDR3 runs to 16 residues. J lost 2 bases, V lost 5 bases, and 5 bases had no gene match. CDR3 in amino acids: CASSLEGLAGAYEQYF. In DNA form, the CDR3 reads TGTGCCAGCAGTCTAGAGGGACTAGCGGGGGCCTACGAGCAGTACTTC.

CDR3 in amino acids: CASSPEGDWVYEQYF. The CDR3 nucleotides are TGTGCCAGCAGCCCTGAGGGTGATTGGGTCTACGAGCAGTACTTC. The chain links TRBV27 to TRBJ2-7; D possibly corresponds to TRBD2 (5 bases). The CDR3 loop spans 15 amino acids. Trimming shortened V by 6 bases and J by 3 bases, and 18 bases separated the two germline ends. Germline lookup yields CDR1 MNHEY and CDR2 SMNVEV (reference sequence).

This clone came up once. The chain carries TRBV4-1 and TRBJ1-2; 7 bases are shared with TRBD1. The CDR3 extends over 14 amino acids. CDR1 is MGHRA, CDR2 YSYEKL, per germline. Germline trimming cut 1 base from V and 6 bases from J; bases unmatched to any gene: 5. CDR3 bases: TGCGCCAGCAGCCAAGTGGGCACAGGGGATGGCTACACCTTC. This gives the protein CASSQVGTGDGYTF.

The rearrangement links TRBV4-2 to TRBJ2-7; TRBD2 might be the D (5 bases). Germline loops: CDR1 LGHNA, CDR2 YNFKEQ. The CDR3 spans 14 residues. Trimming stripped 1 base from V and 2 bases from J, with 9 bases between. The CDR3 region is CASSQGGSPYEQYF. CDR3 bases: TGTGCCAGCAGCCAAGGAGGGTCCCCCTACGAGCAGTACTTC.

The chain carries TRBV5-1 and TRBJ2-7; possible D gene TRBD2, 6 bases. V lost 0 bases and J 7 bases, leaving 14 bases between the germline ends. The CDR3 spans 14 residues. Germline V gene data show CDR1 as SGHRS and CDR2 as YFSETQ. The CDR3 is CASSLAAGGKEQYF. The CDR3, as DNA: TGCGCCAGCAGCTTGGCCGCAGGCGGGAAAGAGCAGTACTTC.

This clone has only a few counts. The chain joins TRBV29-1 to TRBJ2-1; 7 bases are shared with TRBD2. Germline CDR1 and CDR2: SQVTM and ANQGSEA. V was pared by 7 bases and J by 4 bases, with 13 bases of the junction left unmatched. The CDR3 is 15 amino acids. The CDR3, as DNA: TGCAGCGCTACCGCCCCCGGAGCGGGGTACAATGAGCAGTTCTTC. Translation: CSATAPGAGYNEQFF.

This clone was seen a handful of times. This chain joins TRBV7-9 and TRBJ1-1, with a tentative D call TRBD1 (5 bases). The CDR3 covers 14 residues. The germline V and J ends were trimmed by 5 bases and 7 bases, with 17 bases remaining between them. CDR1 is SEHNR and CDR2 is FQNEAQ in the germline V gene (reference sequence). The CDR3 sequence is CASSRGGIYLEAFF. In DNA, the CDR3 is TGTGCCAGCAGCCGGGGGGGAATTTATCTTGAAGCTTTCTTT.